Below, 17 T cell receptor beta chains from the same sample are listed, as sequenced in a study of T cell responses to AZD1222 COVID-19 vaccine. TCRdb's copy holds only in-frame clones and misses some; the assay was immunoSEQ multiplex PCR. The table has over 120,000 clones, roughly 92% seen once. Specimen: peripheral blood, collected on day 0 of AZD1222 vaccination. These receptors were taken from an adult in good health.

This sequence joins TRBV28 and TRBJ1-1; D is ambiguous. The V gene lost 5 bases and the J gene lost 7 bases, with 8 bases spanning the gap. Germline CDR1 is MDHEN and CDR2 is SYDVKM. CDR3 size: 11 residues. Written as DNA, the CDR3 is TGTGCCAGCAGTGACGGATATGAAGCTTTCTTT. Translating it yields CASSDGYEAFF.

This chain's CDR3 is CASSMGGYEQYF. Written as DNA, the CDR3 is TGTGCCAGCAGCATGGGCGGATACGAGCAGTACTTC. This chain connects TRBV21-1 to TRBJ2-7. TRBV21-1 is noted as a pseudogene. CDR3 length equals 12 residues.

This rearrangement joins TRBV5-6 to TRBJ2-7; 7 nucleotides match TRBD1. From germline, CDR1 is SGHDT and CDR2 YYEEEE. This CDR3 comprises 15 residues. V lost 6 bases to trimming and J lost 1 base; unmatched junction nucleotides: 10. The CDR3 DNA is TGTGCCAGCACCTCGTATGGGACAGCTTCCTACGAGCAGTACTTC. It is translated as CASTSYGTASYEQYF. Looking up the rest from reference TRBV5-6 and TRBJ2-7 gives the full variable domain: DAGVTQSPTHLIKTRGQQVTLRCSPKSGHDTVSWYQQALGQGPQFIFQYYEEEERQRGNFPDRFSGHQFPNYSSELNVNALLLGDSALYLCASTSYGTASYEQYFGPGTRLTVT.

The chain carries TRBV6-6 and TRBJ1-2; tentative D call: TRBD1 (5 bases). Germline loops: CDR1 MNHNY, CDR2 SVGAGI (reference sequence). Trimming pared 0 bases from V and 6 bases from J, leaving 11 bases between. This CDR3 is built from 14 residues. The CDR3 loop is CASSYSGGIDGYTF. The CDR3 DNA is TGTGCCAGCAGTTACTCGGGGGGAATTGATGGCTACACCTTC.

The gene calls are TRBV7-2 and TRBJ1-6; TRBD1 matches 7 bases. The germline CDR1 and CDR2 sequences are SGHTA and FQGNSA. This CDR3 comprises 15 residues. V lost 3 bases and J lost 5; bases outside the gene matches: 4. This CDR3 reads CASSFTGVNNSPLHF. CDR3 DNA sequence: TGTGCCAGCAGCTTTACAGGGGTTAATAATTCACCCCTCCACTTT.

This clone was found once. The chain carries TRBV7-9 and TRBJ2-4; D may be TRBD1 (6 bases). From germline, CDR1 is SEHNR and CDR2 FQNEAQ (reference sequence). V was cut by 1 base and J by 0 bases, with 13 bases left in between. The CDR3 is 17 amino acids. The CDR3 loop reads CASSLVGGDLAKNIQYF. The CDR3 DNA is TGTGCCAGCAGCTTAGTAGGGGGTGATCTAGCCAAAAACATTCAGTACTTC.

The chain carries TRBV19 and TRBJ2-5; TRBD1 is a possible D gene (6 bases). The germline CDR1 and CDR2 sequences are LNHDA and SQIVND (reference sequence). The V gene lost 5 bases and the J gene lost 2 bases, with 12 bases spanning the gap. This CDR3 contains 14 residues. The CDR3 sequence is CASSPLDRQETQYF. CDR3 DNA sequence: TGTGCCAGTAGTCCCCTGGACAGACAAGAGACCCAGTACTTC.

The CDR3 sequence is CASSSGQFGYTF. CDR3 in DNA: TGTGCCAGCAGTTCGGGACAGTTTGGCTACACCTTC. The V and J genes are TRBV28 and TRBJ1-2; 7 nucleotides line up with TRBD1. Trimming took 4 bases from V and 7 from J; bases not matched to a gene: 3. In germline, CDR1 is MDHEN, CDR2 SYDVKM. CDR3 size: 12 residues.

This chain uses TRBV6-5 with TRBJ1-1; 7 nucleotides line up with TRBD1. The V and J ends lost 2 bases and 0 bases, in that order; junction bases with no gene match: 3. The CDR3 has 15 residues. Germline-derived CDR1 and CDR2 are MNHEY and SVGAGI. CDR3 amino acids: CASSYSGTVNTEAFF. The CDR3 nucleotides are TGTGCCAGCAGTTACAGCGGGACAGTGAACACTGAAGCTTTCTTT.

This chain uses TRBV5-1 with TRBJ2-2, with 9 bases identical to TRBD2. This CDR3 contains 16 residues. Looked up from germline, CDR1 is SGHRS and CDR2 is YFSETQ. J lost 4 bases, V lost 0 bases, and 4 bases had no gene match. The CDR3: CASSLGPTSGTGELFF. The CDR3 DNA is TGCGCCAGCAGCTTGGGGCCGACTAGCGGCACCGGGGAGCTGTTTTTT. The full variable domain, in which reference TRBV5-1 and TRBJ2-2 provide the parts outside the CDR3, is KAGVTQTPRYLIKTRGQQVTLSCSPISGHRSVSWYQQTPGQGLQFLFEYFSETQRNKGNFPGRFSGRQFSNSRSEMNVSTLELGDSALYLCASSLGPTSGTGELFFGEGSRLTVL.

This clone has a single count. V is TRBV5-6 and J is TRBJ2-1; D unresolved. V was shortened by 2 bases and J by 0 bases, with 6 bases between the two germline ends. Germline values: CDR1 SGHDT, CDR2 YYEEEE. The CDR3 has 14 amino acids. CDR3 bases: TGTGCCAGCAGCTTCGCCGGCTCCTACAATGAGCAGTTCTTC. This encodes CASSFAGSYNEQFF.

The gene calls are TRBV5-4 and TRBJ2-7; the match to TRBD2 covers 9 bases. The length of the CDR3 is 16 residues. With 4 bases clipped from V and 3 bases from J, the junction kept 11 bases outside the gene matches. Germline lookup yields CDR1 SGHNT and CDR2 YYREEE (reference sequence). The CDR3 bases are TGTGCCAGCAGCCCGACCCCCCTAGCGGGGTTCTACGAGCAGTACTTC. Translating gives CASSPTPLAGFYEQYF.

V is TRBV6-5 and J is TRBJ1-6; the match to TRBD1 covers 7 bases. CDR1 and CDR2 from the germline V gene are MNHEY and SVGAGI. V trimming: 6 bases; J trimming: 7 bases; junction bases outside the gene matches: 6. The CDR3 extends over 14 amino acids. CDR3 sequence: CASSRQGGNSPLHF. Written as DNA, the CDR3 is TGTGCCAGCAGCAGACAGGGTGGAAATTCACCCCTCCACTTT.

The chain combines TRBV11-1 with TRBJ1-1, with TRBD1 matching 9 bases. Germline-derived CDR1 and CDR2 are SGHAT and FQDESV (reference sequence). The V and J ends lost 4 bases and 5 bases, in that order; junction bases with no gene match: 11. The CDR3 sequence is 16 residues long. The CDR3 reads CASSSLPGQGGTEAFF. CDR3 sequence (DNA): TGTGCCAGCAGCTCCTTACCGGGACAGGGAGGGACTGAAGCTTTCTTT.

In DNA form, the CDR3 reads TGTGCCAGCAGCCAACTCACAGCTAATGAAAAACTGTTTTTT. It translates to CASSQLTANEKLFF. This rearrangement joins TRBV14 to TRBJ1-4, with D unresolved. The V and J ends lost 2 bases and 3 bases respectively, with 7 bases between them. The CDR3 loop spans 14 amino acids. Germline CDR1 reads SGHDN; CDR2 reads FVKESK.

The J gene is TRBJ1-1, the V gene TRBV19; D perhaps matches TRBD1 (5 bases). Germline-derived CDR1 and CDR2 are LNHDA and SQIVND (reference sequence). Trimming pared 2 bases from V and 0 bases from J, leaving 10 bases between. The CDR3 extends over 15 amino acids. The CDR3 is CASSIRGSLNTEAFF. The CDR3, as DNA: TGTGCCAGTAGTATAAGGGGTTCATTGAACACTGAAGCTTTCTTT.

The genes are TRBV2 and TRBJ2-1; D remains unclear. The CDR3 runs to 11 residues. V was clipped by 2 bases and J by 8 bases, with 4 bases between them. Germline assignment: CDR1 SNHLY and CDR2 FYNNEI. The CDR3: CASSEWDEQFF. The CDR3 nucleotides read TGTGCCAGCAGTGAATGGGATGAGCAGTTCTTC.